This T cell receptor (beta chain) was recorded in a study of tumor-infiltrating lymphocytes in primary liver carcinoma. V lost 2 bases to trimming and J lost 4 bases; unmatched junction nucleotides: 10. The CDR3 runs to 16 residues. From germline, CDR1 is SGHNT and CDR2 YYREEE (reference sequence). The roughly 17-31 mg bulk tissue piece was not sorted before simultaneous RNA and DNA extraction. TCR beta cDNA was prepared out of roughly 0.5 ug total RNA by means of a constant-region primer. Sequencing libraries for TCR beta derived from three nested multiplex PCR rounds that used slightly modified ARM-PCR. In the first two PCR rounds, TRBV1-TRBV30 forward primers were paired with a C-beta reverse primer, and each round lasted about 10 cycles. A single record per CDR3 protein comes from TCRdb applying MiXCR to the multiplex PCR reads. The repertoire holds some 190,000 distinct CDR3 sequences, just under 85% seen once, with 15% to 20% in the top ten.

The clonotype comes from a man aged 35-49 years with primary liver carcinoma and hepatitis B virus infection. The rearrangement uses TRBV5-4 and TRBJ2-7, with 9 bases that match TRBD1. Specimen: tumor tissue from primary liver carcinoma. CDR3 DNA sequence: TGTGCCAGCAGCTTATGCCCCGGGACAGGGAGATACGAGCAGTACTTC. Protein sequence: CASSLCPGTGRYEQYF.